Presented here are 27 T cell receptor beta chains from one specimen sequenced in a study of blood T cells in healthy people across ages. Primers used in a second PCR of about 6 to 11 cycles were a sample-barcoded 5' primer and a J-beta primer mix. Each CDR3 protein is one row after TCRdb ran MiXCR on the 5' RACE reads. The sample holds 1.5 million to 2 million distinct CDR3 sequences, approximately 28% seen once. Specimen: blood. The receptors originated from a woman younger than 45 in good health.

The chain combines TRBV29-1 with TRBJ2-5; 9 bases line up with TRBD1. Unmatched junction bases numbered 1, after V lost 2 bases and J lost 3 bases. The CDR3 runs to 13 residues. Germline CDR1 reads SQVTM; CDR2 reads ANQGSEA. The DNA for the CDR3 is TGCAGCGTTGAAAGGGACAGGGAAGAGACCCAGTACTTC. Translating it yields CSVERDREETQYF.

The rearrangement uses TRBV5-1 and TRBJ2-3; TRBD2 is a possible D gene (7 bases). Trimming pared 3 bases from V and 2 bases from J, leaving 19 bases between. The CDR3 is 17 amino acids. Germline CDR1 SGHRS, CDR2 YFSETQ. This CDR3 is CASSSLLGGGNTDTQYF. Here the CDR3 DNA reads TGCGCCAGCAGCTCCCTTTTAGGGGGGGGAAACACAGATACGCAGTATTTT. Supplemented by reference TRBV5-1 and TRBJ2-3, the full variable domain reads KAGVTQTPRYLIKTRGQQVTLSCSPISGHRSVSWYQQTPGQGLQFLFEYFSETQRNKGNFPGRFSGRQFSNSRSEMNVSTLELGDSALYLCASSSLLGGGNTDTQYFGPGTRLTVL.

This clonotype has ten or more counts. V is TRBV4-1 and J is TRBJ2-1, with D possibly being TRBD2 (5 bases). This CDR3 has 12 residues. Germline CDR1 and CDR2: MGHRA and YSYEKL. V was trimmed by 0 bases and J by 10 bases, leaving 7 bases between them. In DNA form, the CDR3 reads TGCGCCAGCAGCCAAGATCGGGGAGAGCAGTTCTTC. Protein sequence: CASSQDRGEQFF.

CDR3 in amino acids: CASSQPASNEQFF. The CDR3 DNA reads TGCGCCAGCAGCCAACCTGCAAGCAATGAGCAGTTCTTC. The genes are TRBV4-1 and TRBJ2-1; D ambiguous. The CDR3 has 13 residues. Per germline, CDR1 MGHRA and CDR2 YSYEKL. Trimming took off 2 bases at V and 6 bases at J, with 8 bases between the two ends.

Of note for this clonotype: A junction end diverges from the germline sequence, so it may reflect a read error. The chain combines TRBV5-1 with TRBJ2-1; D remains ambiguous. There are 15 residues in the CDR3. The germline CDR1 and CDR2 sequences are SGHRS and YFSETQ. CDR3 sequence reads: CASSLLPGDHNERFF. The CDR3 bases are TGCGCCAGCAGCTTGCTACCGGGTGACCACAATGAGCGGTTCTTC.

The DNA for the CDR3 is TGCAGTGCTAGAGATGCACACTTCTCCTACAATGAGCAGTTCTTC. Amino acid sequence: CSARDAHFSYNEQFF. The rearrangement uses TRBV20-1 and TRBJ2-1; D is undetermined. V was clipped by 0 bases and J by 0 bases, with 9 bases between them. The CDR3 has 15 amino acids. The germline V gene has CDR1 DFQATT and CDR2 SNEGSKA (reference sequence).

The chain couples TRBV29-1 to TRBJ2-5; D ambiguous. Germline values: CDR1 SQVTM, CDR2 ANQGSEA. The CDR3 runs 10 residues. Trimming pared 7 bases from V and 11 bases from J, leaving 14 bases between. Written as DNA, the CDR3 is TGCAGCGCTTGGTGGAATGAGCAGTACTTC. This translates into CSAWWNEQYF.

This clonotype was observed a handful of times. The chain uses TRBV7-9 and TRBJ1-6; D is undetermined. The CDR3 totals 16 residues. Germline values: CDR1 SEHNR, CDR2 FQNEAQ (reference sequence). V gave up 4 bases and J gave up 10 bases, with 20 bases separating them. This CDR3 reads CASSSPRDGLISPLHF. DNA for the CDR3: TGTGCCAGCAGCTCCCCCCGAGACGGACTGATATCACCCCTCCACTTT.

The chain joins TRBV20-1 to TRBJ2-1; weak D call: TRBD1 (5 bases). The germline V gene encodes CDR1 DFQATT and CDR2 SNEGSKA (reference sequence). The CDR3 loop spans 14 amino acids. Trimming stripped 2 bases from V and 10 bases from J, with 18 bases between. The CDR3 sequence: CSARYRGNTGEQFF. In DNA form, the CDR3 reads TGCAGTGCTAGATATAGGGGAAACACCGGGGAGCAGTTCTTC.

This clonotype was detected only a few times. This chain joins TRBV15 and TRBJ2-5; D might be TRBD1 or TRBD2, each matching 6 bases. The germline CDR1 and CDR2 sequences are LNHNV and YYDKDF (reference sequence). This CDR3 comprises 15 residues. Trimming removed 5 bases from V and 1 base from J, with 14 bases in between. The CDR3 here is CATSGDRRVQETQYF. The CDR3, as DNA: TGTGCCACCAGCGGCGACAGGAGGGTCCAAGAGACCCAGTACTTC.

The rearrangement joins TRBV3-1 to TRBJ2-4; 7 positions agree with TRBD1. The end of the DNA is better explained by TRBJ2-7, so the J call may be wrong. This CDR3 is built from 15 residues. The germline V gene has CDR1 LGHDT and CDR2 YNNKEL (reference sequence). The CDR3, as DNA: TGTGCCAGCAGCCAGCCGGGACAGAGGCCCTACGAGCAGTACTTC. It specifies CASSQPGQRPYEQYF.

The chain employs TRBV15 and TRBJ2-4, with a tentative D call TRBD1 (5 bases). The V gene's germline CDR1 is LNHNV and CDR2 YYDKDF (reference sequence). The V end lost 0 bases, the J end lost 13 bases, and 19 bases lay between the germline ends. The CDR3 spans 15 residues. The CDR3 loop reads CATSRDVRTLNEQYF. The CDR3 DNA reads as TGTGCCACCAGCAGAGATGTGAGGACACTCAATGAGCAGTACTTC.

This clonotype was detected a few times. The rearrangement uses TRBV12-3 or TRBV12-4 and TRBJ2-3, with D perhaps TRBD2 (5 bases). V dropped 3 bases and J dropped 2 bases, with 9 bases sitting between them. The CDR3 is 14 amino acids. This CDR3 is CASSLRAYTDTQYF. The CDR3 DNA sequence: TGTGCCAGCAGTTTGCGGGCTTACACAGATACGCAGTATTTT.

On this clonotype: Germline and junction disagree at one end, which may indicate a read error. V gene TRBV9 combines with J gene TRBJ1-2; 7 nucleotides agree with TRBD1. Looked up from germline, CDR1 is SGDLS and CDR2 is YYNGEE. The CDR3 spans 13 residues. This chain's CDR3 is CTSSVLQGRGYTF. CDR3 DNA sequence: TGTACCAGCAGCGTCCTACAGGGGCGCGGCTACACCTTC.

The chain employs TRBV9 and TRBJ1-1, with D perhaps TRBD1 (6 bases). This CDR3 region has 14 residues. Germline CDR1 is SGDLS and CDR2 is YYNGEE. Deletions cut 1 base from V and 4 bases from J, with 11 bases between. CDR3 in amino acids: CASSVTGSRTEAFF. CDR3 in DNA: TGTGCCAGCAGCGTAACAGGGTCTCGCACTGAAGCTTTCTTT.

V gene TRBV11-2 combines with J gene TRBJ2-2; possibly TRBD2 for D (5 bases). In germline, CDR1 is SGHAT, CDR2 FQNNGV. V dropped 5 bases and J dropped 6 bases, with 16 bases sitting between them. The CDR3 runs to 15 residues. CDR3 sequence reads: CASSGSGGSAGELFF. CDR3 sequence (DNA): TGTGCCAGCAGCGGTAGTGGTGGGAGCGCCGGGGAGCTGTTTTTT.

The chain recombines TRBV6-6 with TRBJ1-4; TRBD1 might be the D (5 bases). Trimming took 0 bases from V and 4 from J, leaving 15 bases between them. CDR3 length equals 17 residues. CDR1 MNHNY and CDR2 SVGAGI come from the germline V gene (reference sequence). The CDR3 is CASSYSGEATGNEKLFF. CDR3 nucleotides: TGTGCCAGCAGTTACTCGGGGGAGGCCACGGGTAATGAAAAACTGTTTTTT.

This clonotype was seen ten or more times. The rearrangement joins TRBV6-1 to TRBJ2-7, with D uncertain. The V gene lost 10 bases and the J gene lost 4 bases, with 8 bases spanning the gap. Germline assignment: CDR1 MNHNS and CDR2 SASEGT. The CDR3 runs 10 residues. CDR3 region: CAIWAYEQYF. The CDR3, as DNA: TGTGCCATTTGGGCATACGAGCAGTACTTC.

The sample holds a few counts of this clonotype. The J gene is TRBJ1-5, the V gene TRBV4-1; no firm D call. V was pared by 7 bases and J by 4 bases, with 17 bases between. Germline V CDR1 and CDR2: MGHRA, YSYEKL. This CDR3 region has 15 residues. The CDR3 DNA follows: TGCGCCAGCAACAGCGAACCCGGGGAGAATCAGCCCCAGCATTTT. As protein: CASNSEPGENQPQHF.

This clonotype was detected only a few times. This chain connects TRBV28 to TRBJ1-2; D is perhaps TRBD1 (5 bases). Looked up from germline, CDR1 is MDHEN and CDR2 is SYDVKM. The CDR3 runs to 11 residues. V gave up 7 bases and J gave up 8 bases, with 11 bases separating them. As DNA, the CDR3 is TGTGCCAGCATCGGATGGGGCGGCTACACCTTC. It specifies CASIGWGGYTF.

This clonotype was seen many times. The genes are TRBV12-3 or TRBV12-4 and TRBJ2-7; the D gene is possibly TRBD1 (6 bases). The CDR3 is made up of 14 amino acids. V dropped 6 bases and J dropped 4 bases, with 16 bases sitting between them. CDR3 region: CASSPRGIWYEQYF. DNA for the CDR3: TGTGCCAGCAGCCCGAGGGGGATATGGTACGAGCAGTACTTC.

This clonotype has a handful of counts. This chain joins TRBV11-2 and TRBJ2-5; either TRBD1 or TRBD2 may supply D (6 bases each). V shed 5 bases and J shed 4 bases, with 17 bases lying between them. The CDR3 totals 15 residues. Per germline, CDR1 SGHAT and CDR2 FQNNGV. DNA for the CDR3: TGTGCCAGCAGCCGAGGGGGGCTGCCCACAGAGACCCAGTACTTC. Translation gives CASSRGGLPTETQYF.

In this sample, this clonotype turned up many times. The chain uses TRBV6-5 and TRBJ2-7; 12 nucleotides agree with TRBD1. V lost 6 bases and J lost 2; bases outside the gene matches: 2. Germline CDR1 MNHEY, CDR2 SVGAGI. This CDR3 contains 14 residues. Here the CDR3 reads CASRGDRGPYEQYF. The CDR3, as DNA: TGTGCCAGCAGGGGGGACAGGGGGCCCTACGAGCAGTACTTC.

V is TRBV15 and J is TRBJ2-7; D perhaps matches TRBD2 (6 bases). The CDR3 extends over 15 amino acids. Trimming removed 3 bases at V and 1 base at J, with 13 bases between. From germline, CDR1 is LNHNV and CDR2 YYDKDF (reference sequence). For the CDR3, the DNA is TGTGCCACCAGCAGGGGCGTCGGGGGTTCCTACGAGCAGTACTTC. It translates to CATSRGVGGSYEQYF.

Concerning this clonotype: With a much larger clone just one base away, this may be a read error. The chain has TRBV20-1 and TRBJ2-7; unclear D gene. CDR1 DFQATT and CDR2 SNEGSKA come from the germline V gene (reference sequence). The length of the CDR3 is 13 residues. The CDR3 spells CSAREAIHYEQCF. CDR3 DNA sequence: TGCAGTGCTAGAGAAGCAATTCACTACGAGCAGTGCTTC.

Note on this clonotype: This may arise from a read error, as a much more abundant clone is one base away. The V gene is TRBV4-1, the J gene TRBJ2-7; D is uncertain. The germline CDR1 and CDR2 sequences are MGHRA and YSYEKL. CDR3 length: 14 amino acids. DNA of the CDR3: TGCGTCAGCAGCCAAGATAGTTTAGGAAATGAGCAGTACTTC. Translation gives CVSSQDSLGNEQYF.

As for this clonotype: Its ends do not fully match the called genes, so a read error is possible. The chain couples TRBV18 to TRBJ1-2, with D possibly TRBD1 on 5 matching bases. Per the germline V gene, CDR1 is KGHSH and CDR2 is LQKENI. The CDR3 length is 12 residues. CDR3 nucleotides: TGTGCCTGCTCAGGGACCAGCTATGGCTACACCTTC. Translated, it gives CACSGTSYGYTF. Full variable domain (rest looked up from reference TRBV18 and TRBJ1-2): NAGVMQNPRHLVRRRGQEARLRCSPMKGHSHVYWYRQLPEEGLKFMVYLQKENIIDESGMPKERFSAEFPKEGPSILRIQQVVRGDSAAYFCACSGTSYGYTFGSGTRLTVV.